These 10 T cell receptor beta chains share one sample of origin, sequenced in a study of blood T cell repertoires in COVID-19 (dated by TCRdb to about 2020). Library preparation was by the immunoSEQ multiplex PCR assay. Imported from immuneACCESS, the table was reduced by TCRdb to in-frame sequences with V and J called. These copies leave out some clones; in studies compared against another copy, an unresolved V gene accounts for under half, and the cause of the remainder is not known. This sample is represented by tens of thousands of clones; over 65% of them were singletons. 35% of the sample lies in the top ten. Sequenced: peripheral blood. These receptors all come from a woman in her 70s with acute or convalescent COVID-19.

The rearrangement links TRBV19 to TRBJ1-4, with D possibly matching TRBD1 (6 bases). The CDR3 has 15 amino acids. With 7 bases removed from V and 1 base from J, the gap between germline ends came to 13 bases. Germline CDR1 is LNHDA and CDR2 is SQIVND (reference sequence). In nucleotides, the CDR3 is TGTGCCAGTACCATCCAGGGGATAACTAATGAAAAACTGTTTTTT. Its translation: CASTIQGITNEKLFF.

J is TRBJ2-3 and V is TRBV10-3; 11 nucleotides agree with TRBD1. Germline lookup yields CDR1 ENHRY and CDR2 SYGVKD. The CDR3 covers 15 residues. Trimming removed 3 bases from V and 5 bases from J; junction bases left unmatched: 4. The CDR3 bases are TGTGCCATCAGTGACTCGGGACAGGGGGAAGATACGCAGTATTTT. Its translation: CAISDSGQGEDTQYF.

This clone has only a few counts. The chain recombines TRBV5-4 with TRBJ2-2, with D tentatively TRBD2 (5 bases). Germline CDR1 reads SGHNT; CDR2 reads YYREEE (reference sequence). The CDR3 sequence is 16 residues long. Trimming stripped 2 bases from V and 0 bases from J, with 11 bases between. For the CDR3, the DNA is TGTGCCAGCAGCTTCGGACTGAGATCGAACACCGGGGAGCTGTTTTTT. Residues: CASSFGLRSNTGELFF.

The chain couples TRBV5-6 to TRBJ2-3; 8 bases agree with TRBD1. V lost 3 bases and J lost 6; bases outside the gene matches: 9. Germline CDR1 and CDR2: SGHDT and YYEEEE. The CDR3 spans 15 residues. In nucleotides, the CDR3 is TGTGCCAGCAGCTCGCAGGGGGCGCGATTTGATACGCAGTATTTT. It specifies CASSSQGARFDTQYF.

The chain recombines TRBV27 with TRBJ1-1; D ambiguous. Germline loops: CDR1 MNHEY, CDR2 SMNVEV (reference sequence). Between the trimmed V and J ends, which lost 6 bases and 1 base, there was a span of 9 bases. The CDR3 spans 13 residues. CDR3 nucleotides: TGTGCCAGCAGCCCCGCGTGGAACACTGAAGCTTTCTTT. Its translation is CASSPAWNTEAFF.

This sequence joins TRBV5-1 and TRBJ2-7; 9 bases fit TRBD1. This CDR3 region has 17 residues. The V gene's germline CDR1 is SGHRS and CDR2 YFSETQ. Trimming took 3 bases from V and 6 from J; bases not matched to a gene: 16. The CDR3 loop reads CASSSLFPGTGLSEQYF. The CDR3 coding sequence is TGCGCCAGCAGCTCCCTGTTTCCCGGGACAGGGTTATCCGAGCAGTACTTC.

The J gene is TRBJ2-3, the V gene TRBV28, with 11 bases aligning to TRBD2. This CDR3 is 16 amino acids long. Germline CDR1 MDHEN, CDR2 SYDVKM. The junction had 7 bases not matched to a gene; V was cut back by 6 bases and J by 2 bases. The chain's CDR3 is CASSVTTSGTTDTQYF. DNA for the CDR3: TGTGCCAGCAGCGTGACGACTAGCGGGACCACAGATACGCAGTATTTT.

The sample holds many counts of this clone. The chain uses TRBV7-2 and TRBJ1-5, with 8 bases lining up with TRBD1. Germline V gene lookup returns CDR1 SGHTA and CDR2 FQGNSA. The J segment lost 3 bases and the V segment lost 3 bases, leaving 4 bases of the junction unmatched. CDR3 length: 15 residues. DNA for the CDR3: TGTGCCAGCAGCTTTGGACAGGGTGACAATCAGCCCCAGCATTTT. This codes for CASSFGQGDNQPQHF.

The chain joins TRBV2 to TRBJ1-6, with TRBD1 matching over 8 bases. V dropped 7 bases and J dropped 4; count of bases not matched to a gene: 9. From germline, CDR1 is SNHLY and CDR2 FYNNEI. This CDR3 contains 16 residues. CDR3 sequence (DNA): TGTGCCAGCATGGGGGACAGGCGGTCGTATAATTCACCCCTCCACTTT. Translation gives CASMGDRRSYNSPLHF.

The chain carries TRBV27 and TRBJ2-2; D not certain. Trimming took 3 bases from V and 0 from J, leaving 11 bases between them. This CDR3 spans 16 amino acids. CDR1 is MNHEY and CDR2 is SMNVEV in the germline V gene (reference sequence). CDR3 loop: CASSFHPQANTGELFF. The CDR3 coding sequence is TGTGCCAGCAGTTTCCATCCTCAGGCGAACACCGGGGAGCTGTTTTTT.